The 21 T cell receptor beta chains reported below all come from one sample, sequenced in a study of OX40 agonist ivuxolimab in advanced cancers. The repertoire was sequenced with immunoSEQ multiplex PCR; TCRdb's copy has only in-frame clones and lacks some. The table has roughly 90,000 clones, 85% seen once. This specimen consisted of CD4+ or CD8+ T cells sorted from blood, obtained in a trial of the OX40 agonist ivuxolimab. The receptor source for this set is an adult with an advanced solid tumor such as melanoma, head and neck, liver or kidney cancer.

The chain employs TRBV4-2 and TRBJ1-5, with D possibly being TRBD1 (5 bases). This CDR3 comprises 13 residues. Germline CDR1 reads LGHNA; CDR2 reads YNFKEQ. Deletions cut 0 bases from V and 5 bases from J, with 5 bases between. The CDR3 nucleotides read TGTGCCAGCAGCCAAGACAGGGATCAGCCCCAGCATTTT. This codes for CASSQDRDQPQHF.

This chain joins TRBV10-2 and TRBJ2-5; 10 bases are shared with TRBD1. Trimming took 6 bases from V and 2 from J; bases not matched to a gene: 6. The CDR3 length is 15 residues. Germline assignment: CDR1 WSHSY and CDR2 SAAADI. The CDR3: CASSSRQGAQETQYF. CDR3 in DNA: TGCGCCAGCAGCTCGCGACAGGGGGCACAAGAGACCCAGTACTTC.

The CDR3 reads CASSSGGYEQYF. The CDR3 region has the DNA TGTGCCAGCAGTTCGGGGGGCTACGAGCAGTACTTC. The chain carries TRBV11-2 and TRBJ2-7; 7 bases are a match to TRBD2. CDR3 length: 12 amino acids. The germline gives CDR1 SGHAT, CDR2 FQNNGV. V dropped 6 bases and J dropped 3; count of bases not matched to a gene: 2.

The CDR3 region is CASSTRTVSGANVLTF. The CDR3 DNA sequence: TGTGCCAGCAGCACCAGGACAGTTTCTGGGGCCAACGTCCTGACTTTC. The chain recombines TRBV11-2 with TRBJ2-6; D perhaps matches TRBD1 (6 bases). The germline V and J ends were trimmed by 5 bases and 1 base, with 12 bases remaining between them. This CDR3 is built from 16 residues. Germline loops: CDR1 SGHAT, CDR2 FQNNGV.

The CDR3 region has the DNA TGTGCCATCAGTCCGGGGCCCGGGGCTGGAAACACCATATATTTT. As protein: CAISPGPGAGNTIYF. The chain employs TRBV10-3 and TRBJ1-3, with D tentatively TRBD1 (5 bases). Trimming took off 5 bases at V and 2 bases at J, with 13 bases between the two ends. CDR3 length: 15 amino acids. From germline, CDR1 is ENHRY and CDR2 SYGVKD.

This chain uses TRBV28 with TRBJ2-7, with unresolved D. Germline CDR1 reads MDHEN; CDR2 reads SYDVKM. The CDR3 is 13 residues long. Trimming took 6 bases from V and 1 from J, leaving 10 bases between them. The CDR3 loop reads CASRLDGSYEQYF. The CDR3 DNA follows: TGTGCCAGCAGATTGGACGGGTCCTACGAGCAGTACTTC.

This clone came up a few times. The chain has TRBV11-2 and TRBJ2-7; perhaps TRBD2 as D (6 bases). This CDR3 has 16 residues. The germline CDR1 and CDR2 sequences are SGHAT and FQNNGV. V was clipped by 1 base and J by 5 bases, with 18 bases between them. The CDR3 here is CASSLVMQGGPNEQYF. CDR3 nucleotide sequence: TGTGCCAGCAGCTTAGTTATGCAGGGAGGACCAAACGAGCAGTACTTC.

The V gene is TRBV7-3, the J gene TRBJ2-3, with 9 positions matching TRBD2. Germline CDR1 SGHTA, CDR2 FQGTGA. The CDR3 is 16 amino acids. The V segment lost 5 bases and the J segment 4 bases; nucleotides outside the gene matches: 10. CDR3 in DNA: TGTGCCAGCAGCCCTGGGGGCGGGAGGGCCGCAGATACGCAGTATTTT. This encodes CASSPGGGRAADTQYF.

The table lists this clone with a count of one. The gene calls are TRBV30 and TRBJ2-5, with 7 bases aligning to TRBD1. The junction had 5 bases not matched to a gene; V was cut back by 2 bases and J by 2 bases. Germline assignment: CDR1 GTSNPN and CDR2 SVGIG (reference sequence). There are 14 residues in the CDR3. CDR3 bases: TGTGCCTGGAGTCCCCTGGGACAGCAAGAGACCCAGTACTTC. Its translation: CAWSPLGQQETQYF.

The rearrangement uses TRBV5-1 and TRBJ1-4, with TRBD1 matching over 9 bases. Germline CDR1 is SGHRS and CDR2 is YFSETQ. The V and J ends lost 5 bases and 7 bases, in that order; junction bases with no gene match: 12. This CDR3 region has 16 residues. The CDR3 loop reads CASRLTGTGIIEKLFF. Written as DNA, the CDR3 is TGCGCCAGCAGGCTCACCGGGACAGGGATTATTGAAAAACTGTTTTTT.

This chain joins TRBV5-1 and TRBJ1-5; 7 nucleotides agree with TRBD1. Per the germline V gene, CDR1 is SGHRS and CDR2 is YFSETQ. This CDR3 has 17 residues. With 0 bases clipped from V and 0 bases from J, the junction kept 6 bases outside the gene matches. The CDR3 DNA reads TGCGCCAGCAGCTTGGCCCCGACAGGGTCTAGCAATCAGCCCCAGCATTTT. It specifies CASSLAPTGSSNQPQHF. Full variable domain (missing parts from reference TRBV5-1 and TRBJ1-5): KAGVTQTPRYLIKTRGQQVTLSCSPISGHRSVSWYQQTPGQGLQFLFEYFSETQRNKGNFPGRFSGRQFSNSRSEMNVSTLELGDSALYLCASSLAPTGSSNQPQHFGDGTRLSIL.

The chain recombines TRBV6-5 with TRBJ1-2; D possibly corresponds to TRBD1 (6 bases). The CDR3 runs 15 residues. Germline CDR1 and CDR2: MNHEY and SVGAGI. The V gene lost 5 bases and the J gene lost 3 bases, with 16 bases spanning the gap. The CDR3 DNA sequence: TGTGCCAGCAGTAACCCGAGGGGGGGTGACTATGGCTACACCTTC. It codes for CASSNPRGGDYGYTF.

This clone appeared a single time. This sequence joins TRBV25-1 and TRBJ2-3; D perhaps matches TRBD1 (6 bases). V lost 3 bases to trimming and J lost 6 bases, with 13 bases between them. Germline V CDR1 and CDR2: MGHDK, SYGVNS. The CDR3 totals 14 residues. The CDR3 is CASSDRGGADTQYF. The DNA of the CDR3 is TGTGCCAGCAGTGATCGTGGGGGCGCGGATACGCAGTATTTT.

This chain's CDR3 is CASRGGWGEQFF. DNA for the CDR3: TGTGCCAGCAGAGGGGGTTGGGGAGAGCAGTTCTTC. The chain is built from TRBV27 and TRBJ2-1, with D perhaps TRBD1 (6 bases). The CDR3 is 12 amino acids. The germline gives CDR1 MNHEY, CDR2 SMNVEV (reference sequence). V gave up 6 bases and J gave up 10 bases, with 13 bases separating them.

The genes are TRBV6-1 and TRBJ2-6; D uncertain. The CDR3 covers 15 residues. Trimming took 7 bases from V and 0 from J, leaving 10 bases between them. Germline loops: CDR1 MNHNS, CDR2 SASEGT. CDR3 bases: TGTGCCAGCACCCCTCTTAGCTCTGGGGCCAACGTCCTGACTTTC. As protein: CASTPLSSGANVLTF.

The rearrangement links TRBV7-9 to TRBJ1-4; D gene uncertain. With 7 bases removed from V and 10 bases from J, the gap between germline ends came to 16 bases. This CDR3 spans 13 amino acids. Germline CDR1 is SEHNR and CDR2 is FQNEAQ (reference sequence). CDR3 coding DNA: TGTGCCAGCACCCTCCTCGGGGTGGGAAAACTGTTTTTT. Translating gives CASTLLGVGKLFF.

V gene TRBV27 combines with J gene TRBJ2-7; D might be TRBD1 or TRBD2, each matching 8 bases. The germline CDR1 and CDR2 sequences are MNHEY and SMNVEV (reference sequence). The CDR3 covers 19 residues. The V end lost 3 bases, the J end lost 0 bases, and 24 bases lay between the germline ends. The CDR3 is CASSFTGGMYGRGSYEQYF. The CDR3 nucleotides are TGTGCCAGCAGTTTTACAGGGGGAATGTACGGGAGGGGCTCCTACGAGCAGTACTTC.

V usage is TRBV2 and J usage is TRBJ2-2; D is perhaps TRBD1 (6 bases). Trimming removed 8 bases from V and 4 bases from J, with 14 bases in between. The CDR3 consists of 14 residues. Looked up from germline, CDR1 is SNHLY and CDR2 is FYNNEI. In nucleotides, the CDR3 is TGTGCCAGCCACCGGGTCAGGGGCACCGGGGAGCTGTTTTTT. Amino acid sequence: CASHRVRGTGELFF. Full variable domain (outside the CDR3, taken from reference TRBV2 and TRBJ2-2): EPEVTQTPSHQVTQMGQEVILRCVPISNHLYFYWYRQILGQKVEFLVSFYNNEISEKSEIFDDQFSVERPDGSNFTLKIRSTKLEDSAMYFCASHRVRGTGELFFGEGSRLTVL.

The J gene is TRBJ2-7, the V gene TRBV5-1; D unresolved. Germline V gene lookup returns CDR1 SGHRS and CDR2 YFSETQ. Trimming removed 0 bases from V and 3 bases from J, with 10 bases in between. CDR3 size: 14 residues. The CDR3 DNA reads as TGCGCCAGCAGCTTGGACTTTGCTTACTACGAGCAGTACTTC. Encoded protein: CASSLDFAYYEQYF.

A single count supports this clone. The chain is built from TRBV6-6 and TRBJ1-2; 9 bases are shared with TRBD1. Germline-derived CDR1 and CDR2 are MNHNY and SVGAGI (reference sequence). This CDR3 is built from 14 residues. V shed 2 bases and J 8 bases; nucleotides not matched to a gene: 6. The CDR3 loop is CASSYEDRGHGYTF. Here the CDR3 DNA reads TGTGCCAGCAGTTACGAGGACAGGGGACACGGCTACACCTTC.

This clone has more than one count but fewer than ten. V and J are TRBV21-1 and TRBJ1-5; no check of the table's D call, TRBD1, against the DNA was made. TRBV21-1 is a pseudogene segment. The CDR3 extends over 19 amino acids. This CDR3 is CASSNDAGTGDRGNQPQHF. CDR3 nucleotides: TGTGCCAGCAGCAATGACGCCGGGACAGGGGATCGGGGCAATCAGCCCCAGCATTTT.